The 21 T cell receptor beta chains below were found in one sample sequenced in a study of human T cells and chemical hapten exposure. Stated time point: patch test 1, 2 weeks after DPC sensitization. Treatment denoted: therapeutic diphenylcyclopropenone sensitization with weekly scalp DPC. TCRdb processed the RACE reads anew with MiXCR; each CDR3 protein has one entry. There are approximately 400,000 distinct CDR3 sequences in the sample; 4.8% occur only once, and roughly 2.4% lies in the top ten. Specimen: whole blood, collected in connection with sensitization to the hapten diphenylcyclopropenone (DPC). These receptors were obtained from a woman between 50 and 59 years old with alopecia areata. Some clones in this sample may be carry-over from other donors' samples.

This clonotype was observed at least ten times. For the CDR3, the DNA is TGTGCCACCAGCTCCCACAGGGAACAGCAGTTCTTC. It yields the protein CATSSHREQQFF. The V and J genes are TRBV15 and TRBJ2-1; D is possibly TRBD1 (6 bases). V shed 5 bases and J shed 11 bases, with 13 bases lying between them. CDR3 length: 12 residues. CDR1 LNHNV and CDR2 YYDKDF come from the germline V gene (reference sequence).

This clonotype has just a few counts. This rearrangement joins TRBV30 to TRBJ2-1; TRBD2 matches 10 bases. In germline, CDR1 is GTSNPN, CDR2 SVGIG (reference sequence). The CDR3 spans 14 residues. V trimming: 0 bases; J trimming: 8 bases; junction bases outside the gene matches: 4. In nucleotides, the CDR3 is TGTGCCTGGAGTGTTCTAGCGGGAGCGGATGAGCAGTTCTTC. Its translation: CAWSVLAGADEQFF. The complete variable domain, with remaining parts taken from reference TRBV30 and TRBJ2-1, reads SQTIHQWPATLVQPVGSPLSLECTVEGTSNPNLYWYRQAAGRGLQLLFYSVGIGQISSEVPQNLSASRPQDRQFILSSKKLLLSDSGFYLCAWSVLAGADEQFFGPGTRLTVL.

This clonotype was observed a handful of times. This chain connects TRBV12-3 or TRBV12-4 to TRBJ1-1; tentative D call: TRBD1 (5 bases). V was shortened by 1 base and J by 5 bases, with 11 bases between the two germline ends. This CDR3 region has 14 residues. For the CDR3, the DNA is TGTGCCAGCAGTTTAGTGTGGACAAGTACTGAAGCTTTCTTT. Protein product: CASSLVWTSTEAFF.

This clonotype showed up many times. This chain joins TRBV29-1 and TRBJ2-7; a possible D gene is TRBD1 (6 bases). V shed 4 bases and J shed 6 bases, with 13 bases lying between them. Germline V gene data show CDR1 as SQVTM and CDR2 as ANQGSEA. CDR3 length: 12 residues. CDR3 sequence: CSVVPTGREQYF. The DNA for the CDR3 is TGCAGCGTTGTCCCAACAGGGCGCGAGCAGTACTTC.

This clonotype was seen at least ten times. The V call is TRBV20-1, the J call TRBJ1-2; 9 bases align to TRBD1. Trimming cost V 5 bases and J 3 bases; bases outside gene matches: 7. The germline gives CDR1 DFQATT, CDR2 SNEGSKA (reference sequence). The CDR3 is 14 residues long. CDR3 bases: TGCAGTGCTTTGGGACAGGGAGTAGACTATGGCTACACCTTC. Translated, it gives CSALGQGVDYGYTF.

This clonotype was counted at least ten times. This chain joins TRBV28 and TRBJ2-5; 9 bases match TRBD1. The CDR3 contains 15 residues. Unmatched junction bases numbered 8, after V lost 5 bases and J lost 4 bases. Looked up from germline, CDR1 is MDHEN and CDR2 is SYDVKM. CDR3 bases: TGTGCCAGCAGTCCGGACAGGGGCGGGGGAGAGACCCAGTACTTC. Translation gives CASSPDRGGGETQYF.

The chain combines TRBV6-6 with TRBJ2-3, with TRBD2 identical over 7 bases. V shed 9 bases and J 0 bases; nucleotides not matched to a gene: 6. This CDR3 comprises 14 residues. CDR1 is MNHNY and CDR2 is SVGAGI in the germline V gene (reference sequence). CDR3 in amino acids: CASSSGISTDTQYF. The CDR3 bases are TGTGCCAGTTCTAGCGGAATTAGCACAGATACGCAGTATTTT.

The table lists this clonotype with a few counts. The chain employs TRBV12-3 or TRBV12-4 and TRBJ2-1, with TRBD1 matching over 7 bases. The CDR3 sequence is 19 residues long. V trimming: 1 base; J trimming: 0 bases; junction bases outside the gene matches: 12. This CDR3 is CASSLGTGPWANSYNEQFF. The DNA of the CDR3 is TGTGCCAGCAGTTTAGGGACAGGACCCTGGGCGAACTCCTACAATGAGCAGTTCTTC.

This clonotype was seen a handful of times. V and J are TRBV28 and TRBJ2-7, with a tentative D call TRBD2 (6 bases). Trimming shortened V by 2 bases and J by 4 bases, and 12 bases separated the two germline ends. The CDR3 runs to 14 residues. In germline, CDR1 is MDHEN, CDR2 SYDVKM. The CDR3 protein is CASSLDLAMYEQYF. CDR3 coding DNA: TGTGCCAGCAGTTTAGATCTAGCGATGTACGAGCAGTACTTC.

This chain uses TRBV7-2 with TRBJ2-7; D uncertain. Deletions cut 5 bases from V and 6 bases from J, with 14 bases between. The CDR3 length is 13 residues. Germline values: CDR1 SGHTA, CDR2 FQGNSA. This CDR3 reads CASSLGPGSEQYF. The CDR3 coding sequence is TGTGCCAGCAGCCTAGGTCCGGGCAGCGAGCAGTACTTC. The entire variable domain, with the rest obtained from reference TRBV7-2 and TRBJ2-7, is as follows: GAGVSQSPSNKVTEKGKDVELRCDPISGHTALYWYRQSLGQGLEFLIYFQGNSAPDKSGLPSDRFSAERTGGSVSTLTIQRTQQEDSAVYLCASSLGPGSEQYFGPGTRLTVT.

CDR3 sequence: CASIQTGQGDNQPQHF. The CDR3 DNA reads as TGCGCCAGCATCCAGACGGGACAGGGGGACAATCAGCCCCAGCATTTT. The chain combines TRBV23-1 with TRBJ1-5; 11 bases fit TRBD1. TRBV23-1 is labeled an ORF, and its function is uncertain. This CDR3 comprises 16 residues. J lost 3 bases, V lost 7 bases, and 8 bases had no gene match.

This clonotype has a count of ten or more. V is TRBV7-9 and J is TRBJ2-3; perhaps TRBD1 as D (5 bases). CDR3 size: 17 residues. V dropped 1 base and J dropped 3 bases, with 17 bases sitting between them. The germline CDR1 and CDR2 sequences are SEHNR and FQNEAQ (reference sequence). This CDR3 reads CASSLVGARTYTDTQYF. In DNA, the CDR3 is TGTGCCAGCAGCTTAGTTGGGGCGAGAACTTATACAGATACGCAGTATTTT.

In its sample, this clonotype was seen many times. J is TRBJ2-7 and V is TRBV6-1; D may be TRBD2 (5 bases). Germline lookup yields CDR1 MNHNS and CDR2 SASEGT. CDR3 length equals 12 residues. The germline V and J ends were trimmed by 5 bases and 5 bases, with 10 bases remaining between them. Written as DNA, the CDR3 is TGTGCCAGCAGTCCTCGGGGAGACGAGCAGTACTTC. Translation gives CASSPRGDEQYF.

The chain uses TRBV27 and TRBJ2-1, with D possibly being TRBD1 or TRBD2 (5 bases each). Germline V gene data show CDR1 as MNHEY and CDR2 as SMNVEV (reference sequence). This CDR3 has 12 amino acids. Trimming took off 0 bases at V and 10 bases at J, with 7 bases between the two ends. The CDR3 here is CASSLSGTEQFF. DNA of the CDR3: TGTGCCAGCAGTTTATCGGGGACCGAGCAGTTCTTC.

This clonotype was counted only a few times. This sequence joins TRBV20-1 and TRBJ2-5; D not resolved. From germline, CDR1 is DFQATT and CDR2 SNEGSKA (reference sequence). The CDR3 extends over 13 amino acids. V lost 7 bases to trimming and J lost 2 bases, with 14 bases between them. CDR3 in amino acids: CSVRGVRQETQYF. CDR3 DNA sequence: TGCAGTGTCCGTGGGGTACGGCAAGAGACCCAGTACTTC.

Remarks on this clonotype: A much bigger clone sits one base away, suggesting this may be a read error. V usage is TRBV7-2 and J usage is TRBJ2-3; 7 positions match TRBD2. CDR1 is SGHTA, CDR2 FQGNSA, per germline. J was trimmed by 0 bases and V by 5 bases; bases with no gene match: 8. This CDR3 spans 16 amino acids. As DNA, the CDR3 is TGTGCCAGCAGCCCGGGACTACTCACTAGCACAGATACGCAGTATTTT. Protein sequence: CASSPGLLTSTDTQYF.

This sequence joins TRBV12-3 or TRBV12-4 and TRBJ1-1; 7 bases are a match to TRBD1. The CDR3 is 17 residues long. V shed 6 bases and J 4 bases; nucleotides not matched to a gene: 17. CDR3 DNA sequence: TGTGCCAGCAGACCTCCCCTTGGAGGCAGGGGGGCCACTGAAGCTTTCTTT. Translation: CASRPPLGGRGATEAFF.

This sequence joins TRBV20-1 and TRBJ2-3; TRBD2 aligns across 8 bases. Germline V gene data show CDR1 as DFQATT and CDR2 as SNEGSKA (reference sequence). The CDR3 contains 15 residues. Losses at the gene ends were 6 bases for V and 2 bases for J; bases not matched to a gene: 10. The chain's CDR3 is CSARPSLADTDTQYF. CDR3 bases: TGCAGTGCCAGACCATCACTAGCGGACACAGATACGCAGTATTTT.

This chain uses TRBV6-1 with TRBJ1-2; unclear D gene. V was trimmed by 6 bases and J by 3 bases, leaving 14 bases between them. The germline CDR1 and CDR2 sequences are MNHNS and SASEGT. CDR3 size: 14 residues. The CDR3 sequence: CASRETQADYGYTF. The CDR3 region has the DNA TGTGCCAGCAGGGAGACACAAGCTGACTATGGCTACACCTTC.

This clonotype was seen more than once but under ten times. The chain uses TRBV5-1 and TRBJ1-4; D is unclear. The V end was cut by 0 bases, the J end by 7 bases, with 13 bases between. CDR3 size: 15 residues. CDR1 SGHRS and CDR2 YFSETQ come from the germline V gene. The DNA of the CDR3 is TGCGCCAGCAGCTTGGAGGGCAGCGCAACTGAAAAACTGTTTTTT. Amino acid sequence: CASSLEGSATEKLFF.

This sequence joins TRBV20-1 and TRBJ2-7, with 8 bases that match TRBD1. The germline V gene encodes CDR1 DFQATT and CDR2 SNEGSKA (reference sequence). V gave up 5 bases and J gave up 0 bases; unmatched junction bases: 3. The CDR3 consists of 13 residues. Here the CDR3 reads CSARTGFSYEQYF. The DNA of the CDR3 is TGCAGTGCTCGGACAGGGTTCTCCTACGAGCAGTACTTC.